This section outlines one TCR beta chain sequence together with its context. This clonotype was seen at least ten times. What antigen it recognizes has not been identified. No much larger clone is present one base from it, and per-base qualities are unavailable. The sample originates from a study of T cells in Graves' hyperthyroidism and ophthalmopathy (dated by TCRdb to the late 2010s). About the investigation overall: To identify TCR V-J signatures that set the groups apart, the researchers used a discovery cohort of about a hundred patients, made up of fewer than 50 with Graves' ophthalmopathy and 57 with stable Graves' hyperthyroidism. Whether ophthalmopathy could be predicted prospectively was tested in an independent validation cohort made up of under 20 hyperthyroidism patients plus 17 patients who later progressed to ophthalmopathy. The approximately 97 discovery patients were randomly divided into training and test sets at a 7:3 ratio. The study also compared thyroid tissue and blood T-cell repertoires from five or six Graves' hyperthyroidism patients. After sampling, hyperthyroidism patients received methimazole starting at 30 mg daily, and ophthalmopathy patients received high-dose intravenous methylprednisolone. The paper describes TCR Vbeta CDR3 sequencing of 120 to 150 peripheral blood samples, made up of about 40 ophthalmopathy patients, approximately 76 hyperthyroidism patients and about 17 progressor patients.

Overall study outcomes, separate from this receptor: A 13 V-J signature model separated ophthalmopathy from stable hyperthyroidism, with approximately 87% sensitivity and 81.08% specificity in cross-validation and 80%/75% in testing. In validation, the model predicted progression to ophthalmopathy a median of around 6.5 months before onset, with about 67% sensitivity and almost 75% specificity. No statistical method was used to set the sample size in advance, and investigators knew the group allocation. Blood samples also contained most of the expanded thyroid clonotypes (frequency above 0.001), which suggests that blood repertoires may reflect thyroid immune responses.

Any patient with an uncontrolled infection, another autoimmune disease, pregnancy or lactation was excluded. Diagnoses relied on clinical symptoms, serum thyroxine and TRAb, thyroid ultrasound and orbital computed tomography. Total RNA was extracted with Trizol reagent, and quality was checked on an Agilent 2100 Bioanalyzer. Amplification of TCR beta CDR3 regions was carried out from RNA transcripts. The first round of RT-PCR for the TCR CDR3 was performed with the HTBI primer set and the Qiagen OneStep RT-PCR kit. The libraries were constructed in a second round of multiplex PCR and then size-selected and purified. The libraries were sequenced on an Illumina HiSeq2000 using paired-end 100 bp reads. The study's own analysis went as follows. SOAPnuke was used to process the raw data, removing reads that contained adapters or uncalled bases, had a mean Phred below 15, or lacked an exact match to the constant primer or identifier. COPE v1.2.5 was used to merge the high-quality paired reads, and each unique nucleotide sequence was defined as a clonotype. MiTCR v1.1 was used to align the clonotypes against IMGT TRBV, TRBD and TRBJ reference segments. Analysis was restricted to V-J combinations with a frequency above 0.0001, which covered over 98% of repertoires. The TCS score was defined as F50 (clonal expansion) divided by E x V (chaos), with BLOSUM62-based TCRdist calculated between CDR3 peptides within each V-J. Welch's t-statistics and random forest reduced just over 500 V-J features to 10 to 15, which were used in a naive Bayes classifier (R e1071). The similarity between thyroid and blood repertoires was quantified using the Morisita-Horn index. TCRdb reworked the public reads: Q25 trimming with fastp, MiXCR clone assembly, productive beta chains retained. Entries are consolidated by CDR3 protein sequence, retaining the most common genes and DNA. The V and J calls and clone size come from TCRdb's table, not from the authors' own analysis. The sample table holds about 640,000 distinct CDR3 sequences, of which 40% to 55% were seen once. Approximately 7.2% of the sample is held by the ten biggest clonotypes.

The TCR originated in an adult man with Graves' disease, either hyperthyroidism or ophthalmopathy (not recorded which). The sequenced sample was peripheral blood or thyroid tissue (not recorded which).

The DNA sequence reads TGTGCCAGCAGGAGGAGCTACAGCCTGGTCACTGAAGCTTTCTTT. Its translation reads: CASRRSYSLVTEAFF. The rearrangement joined TRBV2 to TRBJ1-1; the D gene remains uncertain. A distance of 18 bases separates the germline ends of V and J, which lose 6 bases and 4 bases respectively. Per the germline V gene, SNHLY is the CDR1 and FYNNEI is the CDR2. The CDR3 spans 15 residues, from the cysteine through the phenylalanine. The DNA shown is the 45-base CDR3, in frame from base 1.